The sequence of this T cell receptor (beta chain) was determined in a study of blood T cells in healthy people across ages. On this clonotype itself: Since a much larger clone is just one base distant, this may be a read error.

This CDR3 spans 13 amino acids. Donors gave roughly 10 milliliters of peripheral blood apiece. A second PCR, run for roughly 7 to 12 cycles, used a sample-barcoded 5' primer plus a J-beta primer mix. TCRdb called the 5' RACE reads again in MiXCR, with one record for every CDR3 protein. The table shows about 1,500,000 distinct CDR3 sequences, with roughly 27% occurring only once. The receptor's source is a woman in her twenties or thirties in good health. Material: blood. The genes are TRBV12-3 or TRBV12-4 and TRBJ2-5; D unclear. For the CDR3, the DNA is TGTGCCAGCAGTTTTAACCATGAAGAGACCCTGTACTTC. Amino acids: CASSFNHEETLYF.